The 12 T cell receptor beta chains below come from one sample, sequenced in a study of OX40 agonist ivuxolimab in advanced cancers. Receptor amplification or capture employed the immunoSEQ multiplex PCR assay. TCRdb mirrors the immuneACCESS table, restricted to in-frame sequences. Some clones are absent from its copies; in checked studies, under half trace to an unresolved V gene, and the reason for the others is unknown. In this sample the table shows almost 85,000 clones, about 82% of which occur a single time. The top ten hold approximately 6.5% of the sample. Sequenced here: CD4+ or CD8+ T cells sorted from blood, sampled in a trial of the OX40 agonist ivuxolimab. Every receptor here comes from an adult with an advanced solid tumor such as melanoma, head and neck, liver or kidney cancer.

The chain combines TRBV9 with TRBJ2-1; D gene ambiguous. The CDR3 is 15 amino acids. Trimming cost V 4 bases and J 3 bases, with 14 bases left between them. Germline V gene data show CDR1 as SGDLS and CDR2 as YYNGEE. The CDR3 DNA reads as TGTGCCAGCAGCCCTCGACTCCTTGGCTACAATGAGCAGTTCTTC. This codes for CASSPRLLGYNEQFF.

This clone appeared a single time. V and J are TRBV5-1 and TRBJ1-1; D remains unclear. This CDR3 has 13 residues. CDR1 SGHRS and CDR2 YFSETQ come from the germline V gene. With 4 bases removed from V and 5 bases from J, the gap between germline ends came to 12 bases. CDR3 in DNA: TGCGCCAGCAGCGACGGTGCATGGACTGAAGCTTTCTTT. This sequence encodes CASSDGAWTEAFF.

V and J are TRBV14 and TRBJ1-2, with D unclear. V was cut by 5 bases and J by 8 bases, with 18 bases left in between. CDR3 size: 14 residues. Germline V gene lookup returns CDR1 SGHDN and CDR2 FVKESK. CDR3 in amino acids: CASSGSGGMRGYTF. The CDR3 bases are TGTGCCAGCAGCGGGAGTGGAGGGATGCGCGGCTACACCTTC.

V gene TRBV7-9 combines with J gene TRBJ2-5; D is perhaps TRBD1 (6 bases). Germline assignment: CDR1 SEHNR and CDR2 FQNEAQ (reference sequence). V gave up 4 bases and J gave up 8 bases, with 8 bases separating them. This CDR3 contains 11 residues. CDR3 sequence reads: CASSSGETQYF. In DNA, the CDR3 is TGTGCCAGCAGCTCAGGGGAAACCCAGTACTTC.

The J gene is TRBJ2-7, the V gene TRBV30; D gene unclear. The CDR3 is made up of 14 amino acids. Trimming removed 2 bases from V and 3 bases from J, with 14 bases in between. Germline values: CDR1 GTSNPN, CDR2 SVGIG (reference sequence). The CDR3 region is CAWSPVPAGYEQYF. The CDR3 bases are TGTGCCTGGAGTCCCGTCCCGGCCGGCTACGAGCAGTACTTC.

The rearrangement uses TRBV30 and TRBJ1-3; TRBD1 is a possible D gene (5 bases). V lost 5 bases, J lost 0 bases, and 14 bases lay in between. The CDR3 has 15 residues. CDR1 is GTSNPN, CDR2 SVGIG, per germline (reference sequence). The CDR3 region is CAWAAAGSSGNTIYF. Here the CDR3 DNA reads TGTGCCTGGGCTGCCGCAGGGAGCTCTGGAAACACCATATATTTT.

This chain joins TRBV27 and TRBJ1-1; TRBD1 is a possible D gene (5 bases). V was trimmed by 10 bases and J by 4 bases, leaving 10 bases between them. Germline lookup yields CDR1 MNHEY and CDR2 SMNVEV (reference sequence). There are 11 residues in the CDR3. The CDR3 loop reads CATTRGTEAFF. The CDR3, as DNA: TGTGCCACAACGAGGGGCACTGAAGCTTTCTTT.

The rearrangement links TRBV11-2 to TRBJ2-7, with 9 nucleotides matching TRBD1. The CDR3 has 15 residues. Germline assignment: CDR1 SGHAT and CDR2 FQNNGV. V lost 5 bases and J lost 3; bases outside the gene matches: 8. Written as DNA, the CDR3 is TGTGCCAGCAGCCCCACAGGGGGCTCCCTCTACGAGCAGTACTTC. Encoded protein: CASSPTGGSLYEQYF.

The chain joins TRBV6-1 to TRBJ1-2; 7 nucleotides match TRBD1. The CDR3 sequence is 15 residues long. V shed 3 bases and J 5 bases; nucleotides not matched to a gene: 9. Germline V gives CDR1 MNHNS, CDR2 SASEGT. The CDR3 DNA reads TGTGCCAGCAGTGAGGCAGGACAGGCCCTTTATGGCTACACCTTC. It is translated as CASSEAGQALYGYTF.

The genes are TRBV7-2 and TRBJ1-2; no reliable D call. The V gene lost 3 bases and the J gene lost 3 bases, with 17 bases spanning the gap. From germline, CDR1 is SGHTA and CDR2 FQGNSA. The CDR3 is 16 amino acids. CDR3 residues: CASSFSSLGGDYGYTF. The CDR3 DNA follows: TGTGCCAGCAGCTTTAGTTCGTTGGGCGGAGACTATGGCTACACCTTC.

In DNA, the CDR3 is TGTGCCAGCTCACCACCGCAGGGAAGTGCTTTCTTT. Its protein is CASSPPQGSAFF. The chain carries TRBV18 and TRBJ1-1, with TRBD1 as a possible D gene (5 bases). The ends were cut back, 0 bases at V and 11 bases at J, with 10 bases in the middle. CDR1 and CDR2 from the germline V gene are KGHSH and LQKENI. The CDR3 is 12 residues long.

The chain couples TRBV7-2 to TRBJ2-1; TRBD2 matches at 11 bases. Losses at the gene ends were 2 bases for V and 5 bases for J; bases not matched to a gene: 14. The germline V gene has CDR1 SGHTA and CDR2 FQGNSA. The CDR3 has 19 residues. The CDR3 loop reads CASSLSASGRKDGHNEQFF. The CDR3 nucleotides read TGTGCCAGCAGCTTATCGGCTAGCGGGAGGAAGGATGGCCACAATGAGCAGTTCTTC. The whole variable domain, remainder taken from reference TRBV7-2 and TRBJ2-1, is GAGVSQSPSNKVTEKGKDVELRCDPISGHTALYWYRQSLGQGLEFLIYFQGNSAPDKSGLPSDRFSAERTGGSVSTLTIQRTQQEDSAVYLCASSLSASGRKDGHNEQFFGPGTRLTVL.